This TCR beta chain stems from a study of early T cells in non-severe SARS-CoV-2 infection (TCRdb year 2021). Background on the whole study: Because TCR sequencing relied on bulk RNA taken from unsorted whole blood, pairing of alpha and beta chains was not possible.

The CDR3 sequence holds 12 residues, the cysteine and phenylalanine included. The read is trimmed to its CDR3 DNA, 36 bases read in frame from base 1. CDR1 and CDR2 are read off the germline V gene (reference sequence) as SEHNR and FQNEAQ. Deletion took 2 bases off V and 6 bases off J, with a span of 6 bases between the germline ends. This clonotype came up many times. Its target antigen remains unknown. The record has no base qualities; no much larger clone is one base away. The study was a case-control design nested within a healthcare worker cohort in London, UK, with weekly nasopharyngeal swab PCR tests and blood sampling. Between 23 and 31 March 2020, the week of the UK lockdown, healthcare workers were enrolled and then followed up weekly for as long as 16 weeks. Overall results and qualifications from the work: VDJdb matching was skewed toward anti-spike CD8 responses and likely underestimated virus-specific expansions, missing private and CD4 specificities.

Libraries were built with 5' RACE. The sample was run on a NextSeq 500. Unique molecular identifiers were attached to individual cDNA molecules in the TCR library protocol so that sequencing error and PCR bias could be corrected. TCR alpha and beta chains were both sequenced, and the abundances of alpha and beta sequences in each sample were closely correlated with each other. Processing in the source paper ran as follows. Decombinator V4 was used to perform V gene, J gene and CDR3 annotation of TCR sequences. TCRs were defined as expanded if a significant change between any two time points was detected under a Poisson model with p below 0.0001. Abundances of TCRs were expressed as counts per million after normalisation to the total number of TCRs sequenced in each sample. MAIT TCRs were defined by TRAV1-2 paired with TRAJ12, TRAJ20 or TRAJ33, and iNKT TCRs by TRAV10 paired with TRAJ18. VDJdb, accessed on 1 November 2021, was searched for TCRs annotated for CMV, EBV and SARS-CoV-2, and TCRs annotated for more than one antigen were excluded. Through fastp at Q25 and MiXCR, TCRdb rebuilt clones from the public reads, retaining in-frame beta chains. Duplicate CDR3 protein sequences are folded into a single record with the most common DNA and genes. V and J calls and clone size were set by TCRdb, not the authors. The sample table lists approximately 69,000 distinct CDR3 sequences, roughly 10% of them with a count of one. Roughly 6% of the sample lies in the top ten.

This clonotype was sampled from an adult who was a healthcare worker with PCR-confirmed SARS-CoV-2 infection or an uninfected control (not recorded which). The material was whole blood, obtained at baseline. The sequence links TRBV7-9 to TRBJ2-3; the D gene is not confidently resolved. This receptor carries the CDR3 CASSLRRDTQYF. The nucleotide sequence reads TGTGCCAGCAGCTTAAGACGGGATACGCAGTATTTT.